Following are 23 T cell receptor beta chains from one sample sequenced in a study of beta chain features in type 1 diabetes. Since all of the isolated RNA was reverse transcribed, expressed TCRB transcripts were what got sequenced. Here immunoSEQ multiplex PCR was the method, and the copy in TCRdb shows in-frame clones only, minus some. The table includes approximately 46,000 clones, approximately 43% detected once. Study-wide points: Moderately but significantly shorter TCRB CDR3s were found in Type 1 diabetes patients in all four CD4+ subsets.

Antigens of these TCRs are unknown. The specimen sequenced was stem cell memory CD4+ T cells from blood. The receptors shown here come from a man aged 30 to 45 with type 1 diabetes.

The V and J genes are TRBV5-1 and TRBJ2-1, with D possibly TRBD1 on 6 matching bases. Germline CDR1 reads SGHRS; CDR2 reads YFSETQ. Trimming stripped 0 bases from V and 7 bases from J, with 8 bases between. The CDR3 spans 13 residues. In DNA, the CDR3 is TGCGCCAGCAGCTTGGGGGACAATAATGAGCAGTTCTTC. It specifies CASSLGDNNEQFF.

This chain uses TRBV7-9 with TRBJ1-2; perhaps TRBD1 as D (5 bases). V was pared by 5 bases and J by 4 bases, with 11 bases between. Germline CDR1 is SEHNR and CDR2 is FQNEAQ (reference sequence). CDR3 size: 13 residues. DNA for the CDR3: TGTGCCAGCAGCCAAGGGGTCAGCTATGGCTACACCTTC. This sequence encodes CASSQGVSYGYTF. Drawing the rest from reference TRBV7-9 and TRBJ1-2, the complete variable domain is DTGVSQNPRHKITKRGQNVTFRCDPISEHNRLYWYRQTLGQGPEFLTYFQNEAQLEKSRLLSDRFSAERPKGSFSTLEIQRTEQGDSAMYLCASSQGVSYGYTFGSGTRLTVV.

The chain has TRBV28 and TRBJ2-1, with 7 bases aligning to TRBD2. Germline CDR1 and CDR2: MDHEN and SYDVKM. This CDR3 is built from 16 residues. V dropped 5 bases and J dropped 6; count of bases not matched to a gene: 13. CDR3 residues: CASSRFRLAESNEQFF. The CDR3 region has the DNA TGTGCCAGCAGTCGCTTCCGGCTAGCGGAAAGCAATGAGCAGTTCTTC. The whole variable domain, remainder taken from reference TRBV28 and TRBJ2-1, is DVKVTQSSRYLVKRTGEKVFLECVQDMDHENMFWYRQDPGLGLRLIYFSYDVKMKEKGDIPEGYSVSREKKERFSLILESASTNQTSMYLCASSRFRLAESNEQFFGPGTRLTVL.

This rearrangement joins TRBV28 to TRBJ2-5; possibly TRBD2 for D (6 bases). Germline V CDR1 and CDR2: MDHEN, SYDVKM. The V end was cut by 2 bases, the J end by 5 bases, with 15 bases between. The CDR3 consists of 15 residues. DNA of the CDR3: TGTGCCAGCAGTTTAGGGACTCTAAAGGGGGAGACCCAGTACTTC. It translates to CASSLGTLKGETQYF.

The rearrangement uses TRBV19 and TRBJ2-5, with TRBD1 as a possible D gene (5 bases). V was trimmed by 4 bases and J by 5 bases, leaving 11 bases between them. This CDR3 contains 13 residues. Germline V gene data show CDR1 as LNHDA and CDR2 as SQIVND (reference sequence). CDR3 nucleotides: TGTGCCAGTAGTACAGGGTATATTGAGACCCAGTACTTC. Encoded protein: CASSTGYIETQYF.

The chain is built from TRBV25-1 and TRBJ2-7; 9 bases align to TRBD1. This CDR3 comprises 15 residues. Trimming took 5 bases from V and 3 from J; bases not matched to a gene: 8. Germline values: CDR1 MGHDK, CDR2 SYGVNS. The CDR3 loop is CASSYTGTGIYEQYF. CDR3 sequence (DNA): TGTGCCAGCAGTTATACCGGGACAGGGATCTACGAGCAGTACTTC.

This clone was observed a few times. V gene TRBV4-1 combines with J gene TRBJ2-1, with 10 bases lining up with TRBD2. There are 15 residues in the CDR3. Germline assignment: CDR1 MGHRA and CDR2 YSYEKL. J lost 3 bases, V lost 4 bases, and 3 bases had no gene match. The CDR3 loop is CASSPGLANYNEQFF. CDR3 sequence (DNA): TGCGCCAGCAGCCCGGGACTAGCGAACTACAATGAGCAGTTCTTC.

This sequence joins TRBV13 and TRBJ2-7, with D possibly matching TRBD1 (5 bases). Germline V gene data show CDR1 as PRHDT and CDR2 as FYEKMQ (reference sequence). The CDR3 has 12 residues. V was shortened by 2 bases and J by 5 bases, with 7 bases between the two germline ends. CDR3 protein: CASSLRRDEQYF. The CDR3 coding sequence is TGTGCCAGCAGCTTACGCAGGGACGAGCAGTACTTC.

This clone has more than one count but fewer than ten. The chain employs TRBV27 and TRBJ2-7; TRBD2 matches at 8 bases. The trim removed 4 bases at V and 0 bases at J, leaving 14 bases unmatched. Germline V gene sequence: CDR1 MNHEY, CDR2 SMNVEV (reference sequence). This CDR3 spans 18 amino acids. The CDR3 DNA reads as TGTGCCAGCAGTTCAATGCCTCGAGCGGGAGAAAGCTCCTACGAGCAGTACTTC. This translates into CASSSMPRAGESSYEQYF.

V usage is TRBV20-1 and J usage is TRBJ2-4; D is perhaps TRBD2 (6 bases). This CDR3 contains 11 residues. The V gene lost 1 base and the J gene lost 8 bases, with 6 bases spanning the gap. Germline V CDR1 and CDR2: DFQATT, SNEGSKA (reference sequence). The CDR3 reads CSARGRDIQYF. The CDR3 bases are TGCAGTGCTAGAGGGAGGGACATTCAGTACTTC.

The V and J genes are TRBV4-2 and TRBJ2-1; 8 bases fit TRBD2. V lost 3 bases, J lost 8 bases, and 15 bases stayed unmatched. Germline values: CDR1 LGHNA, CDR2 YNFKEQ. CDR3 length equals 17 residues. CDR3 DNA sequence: TGTGCCAGCAGCCATGGTAGGAGCGGGAGAACGAATGATGAGCAGTTCTTC. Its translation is CASSHGRSGRTNDEQFF.

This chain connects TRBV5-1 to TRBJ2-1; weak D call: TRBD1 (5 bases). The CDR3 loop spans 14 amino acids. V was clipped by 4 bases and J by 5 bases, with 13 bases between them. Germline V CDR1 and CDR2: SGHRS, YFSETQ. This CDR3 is CASSPGASDNEQFF. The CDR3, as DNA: TGCGCCAGCAGCCCTGGGGCTTCTGACAATGAGCAGTTCTTC. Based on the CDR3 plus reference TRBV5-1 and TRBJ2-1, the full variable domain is KAGVTQTPRYLIKTRGQQVTLSCSPISGHRSVSWYQQTPGQGLQFLFEYFSETQRNKGNFPGRFSGRQFSNSRSEMNVSTLELGDSALYLCASSPGASDNEQFFGPGTRLTVL.

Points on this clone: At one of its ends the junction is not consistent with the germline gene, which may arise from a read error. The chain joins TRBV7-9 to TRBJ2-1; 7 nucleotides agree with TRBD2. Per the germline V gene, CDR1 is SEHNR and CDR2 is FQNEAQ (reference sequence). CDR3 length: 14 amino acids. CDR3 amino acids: CASSLAGDYNAQFF. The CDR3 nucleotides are TGTGCCAGCAGCTTAGCCGGGGACTACAATGCGCAGTTCTTC.

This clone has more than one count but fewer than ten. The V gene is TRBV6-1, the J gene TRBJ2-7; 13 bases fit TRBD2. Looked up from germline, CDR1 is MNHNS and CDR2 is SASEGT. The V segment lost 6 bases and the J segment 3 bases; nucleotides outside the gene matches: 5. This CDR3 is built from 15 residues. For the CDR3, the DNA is TGTGCCAGCAGGGGGGGACTAGCGGGAAACTACGAGCAGTACTTC. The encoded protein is CASRGGLAGNYEQYF.

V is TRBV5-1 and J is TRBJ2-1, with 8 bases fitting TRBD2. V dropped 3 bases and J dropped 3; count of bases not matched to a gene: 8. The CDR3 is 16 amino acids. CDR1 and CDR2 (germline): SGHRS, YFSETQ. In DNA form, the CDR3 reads TGCGCCAGCAGCTGGGGCCCGGGACTAGTCTACAATGAGCAGTTCTTC. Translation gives CASSWGPGLVYNEQFF. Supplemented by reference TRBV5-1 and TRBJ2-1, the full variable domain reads KAGVTQTPRYLIKTRGQQVTLSCSPISGHRSVSWYQQTPGQGLQFLFEYFSETQRNKGNFPGRFSGRQFSNSRSEMNVSTLELGDSALYLCASSWGPGLVYNEQFFGPGTRLTVL.

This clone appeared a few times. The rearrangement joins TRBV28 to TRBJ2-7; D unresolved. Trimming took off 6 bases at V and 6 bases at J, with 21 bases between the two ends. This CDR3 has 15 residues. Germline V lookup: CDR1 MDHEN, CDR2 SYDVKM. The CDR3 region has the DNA TGTGCCAGCAGCCTCCCGGGTTACACCGTCCTCGAGCAGTACTTC. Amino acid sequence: CASSLPGYTVLEQYF. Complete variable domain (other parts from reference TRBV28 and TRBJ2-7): DVKVTQSSRYLVKRTGEKVFLECVQDMDHENMFWYRQDPGLGLRLIYFSYDVKMKEKGDIPEGYSVSREKKERFSLILESASTNQTSMYLCASSLPGYTVLEQYFGPGTRLTVT.

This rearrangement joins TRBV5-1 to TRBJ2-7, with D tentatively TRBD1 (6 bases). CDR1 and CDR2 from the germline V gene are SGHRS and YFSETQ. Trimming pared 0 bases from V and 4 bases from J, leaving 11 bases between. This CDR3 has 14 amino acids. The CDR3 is CASSLGTDQYEQYF. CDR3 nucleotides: TGCGCCAGCAGCTTGGGGACAGACCAGTACGAGCAGTACTTC.

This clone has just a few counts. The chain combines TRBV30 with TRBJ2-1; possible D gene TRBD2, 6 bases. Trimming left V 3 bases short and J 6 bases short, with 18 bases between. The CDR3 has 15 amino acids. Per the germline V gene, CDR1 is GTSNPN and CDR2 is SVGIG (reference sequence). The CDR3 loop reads CAWRGGISRVNEQFF. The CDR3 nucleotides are TGTGCCTGGAGGGGAGGCATATCGAGGGTCAATGAGCAGTTCTTC.

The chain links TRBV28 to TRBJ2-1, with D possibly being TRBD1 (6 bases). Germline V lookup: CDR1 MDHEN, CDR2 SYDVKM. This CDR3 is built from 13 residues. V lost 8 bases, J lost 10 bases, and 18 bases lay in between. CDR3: CASRGATGREQFF. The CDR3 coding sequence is TGTGCCAGCCGAGGGGCGACAGGACGCGAGCAGTTCTTC. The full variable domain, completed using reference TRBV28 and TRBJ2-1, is DVKVTQSSRYLVKRTGEKVFLECVQDMDHENMFWYRQDPGLGLRLIYFSYDVKMKEKGDIPEGYSVSREKKERFSLILESASTNQTSMYLCASRGATGREQFFGPGTRLTVL.

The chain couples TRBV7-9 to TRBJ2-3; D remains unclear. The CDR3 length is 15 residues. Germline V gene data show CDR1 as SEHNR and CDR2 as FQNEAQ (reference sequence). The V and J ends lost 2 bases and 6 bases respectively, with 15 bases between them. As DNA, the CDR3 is TGTGCCAGCAGCTTATGGCTAGACGAGACGGATACGCAGTATTTT. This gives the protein CASSLWLDETDTQYF.

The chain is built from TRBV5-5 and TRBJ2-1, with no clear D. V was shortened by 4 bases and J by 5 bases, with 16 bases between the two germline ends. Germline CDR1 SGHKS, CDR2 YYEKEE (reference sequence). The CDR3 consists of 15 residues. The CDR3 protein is CASSQDPPSDNEQFF. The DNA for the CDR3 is TGTGCCAGCAGCCAGGATCCACCGTCCGACAATGAGCAGTTCTTC.

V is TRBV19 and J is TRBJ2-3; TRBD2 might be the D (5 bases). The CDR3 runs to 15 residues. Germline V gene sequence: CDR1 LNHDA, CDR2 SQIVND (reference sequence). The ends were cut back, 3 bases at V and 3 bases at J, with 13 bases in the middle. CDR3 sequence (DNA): TGTGCCAGTAGTATCCGCCTGAGGGAAACAGATACGCAGTATTTT. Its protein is CASSIRLRETDTQYF.

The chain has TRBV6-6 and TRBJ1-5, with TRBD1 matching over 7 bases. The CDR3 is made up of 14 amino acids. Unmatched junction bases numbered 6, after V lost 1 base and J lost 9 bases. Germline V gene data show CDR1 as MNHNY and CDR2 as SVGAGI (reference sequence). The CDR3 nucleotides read TGTGCCAGCAGTTACTTACAGGGGCAAGGGCCCCAGCATTTT. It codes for CASSYLQGQGPQHF.